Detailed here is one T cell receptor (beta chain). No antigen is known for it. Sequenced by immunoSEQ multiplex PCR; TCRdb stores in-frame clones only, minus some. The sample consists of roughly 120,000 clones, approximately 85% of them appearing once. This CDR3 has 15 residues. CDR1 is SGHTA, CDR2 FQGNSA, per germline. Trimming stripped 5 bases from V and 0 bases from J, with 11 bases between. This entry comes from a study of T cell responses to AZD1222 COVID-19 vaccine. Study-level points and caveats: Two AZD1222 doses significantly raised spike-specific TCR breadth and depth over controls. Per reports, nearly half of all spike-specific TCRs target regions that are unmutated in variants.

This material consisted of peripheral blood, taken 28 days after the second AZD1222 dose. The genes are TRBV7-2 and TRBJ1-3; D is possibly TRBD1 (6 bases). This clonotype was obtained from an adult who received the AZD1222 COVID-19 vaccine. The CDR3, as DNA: TGTGCCAGCAGCCCAATACAGGGCTCTGGAAACACCATATATTTT. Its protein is CASSPIQGSGNTIYF. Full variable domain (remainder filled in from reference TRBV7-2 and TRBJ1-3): GAGVSQSPSNKVTEKGKDVELRCDPISGHTALYWYRQSLGQGLEFLIYFQGNSAPDKSGLPSDRFSAERTGGSVSTLTIQRTQQEDSAVYLCASSPIQGSGNTIYFGEGSWLTVV.